These 25 T cell receptor beta chains were sequenced from one sample in a study of T-cell reconstitution after alpha-beta-depleted transplantation in children. Construction of the TCRbeta library involved unique molecular identifiers. TCRdb reprocessed the PCR reads via MiXCR and lists one record per CDR3 protein. The sample holds about 190,000 distinct CDR3 sequences, roughly 6.8% seen once. The sample here was PBMCs from the stem cell graft donor, taken from the stem cell graft. The receptors derive from a human donor who donated a stem cell graft to a child with Wiskott-Aldrich syndrome.

This clonotype has a count of ten or more. This chain joins TRBV27 and TRBJ1-5; D perhaps matches TRBD1 (6 bases). Per germline, CDR1 MNHEY and CDR2 SMNVEV (reference sequence). V was trimmed by 6 bases and J by 2 bases, leaving 20 bases between them. The CDR3 runs to 17 residues. CDR3 residues: CASRTYIQGKGNQPQHF. CDR3 nucleotides: TGTGCCAGCAGGACTTATATACAGGGAAAGGGCAATCAGCCCCAGCATTTT.

The sample holds a few counts of this clonotype. The genes are TRBV7-8 and TRBJ2-1; the match to TRBD2 covers 9 bases. Losses at the gene ends were 5 bases for V and 5 bases for J; bases not matched to a gene: 7. This CDR3 region has 15 residues. Germline CDR1 is SGHVS and CDR2 is FQNEAQ. DNA of the CDR3: TGTGCCAGCAGCCCAGGACTAGCGTACGACAATGAGCAGTTCTTC. The encoded protein is CASSPGLAYDNEQFF. Supplemented by reference TRBV7-8 and TRBJ2-1, the full variable domain reads GAGVSQSPRYKVAKRGQDVALRCDPISGHVSLFWYQQALGQGPEFLTYFQNEAQLDKSGLPSDRFFAERPEGSVSTLKIQRTQQEDSAVYLCASSPGLAYDNEQFFGPGTRLTVL.

V gene TRBV2 combines with J gene TRBJ1-1, with 8 bases identical to TRBD1. The CDR3 has 14 amino acids. Trimming removed 4 bases from V and 4 bases from J; junction bases left unmatched: 5. The V gene's germline CDR1 is SNHLY and CDR2 FYNNEI. CDR3 region: CASSVLGQGTEAFF. DNA of the CDR3: TGTGCCAGCAGTGTTCTCGGACAGGGCACTGAAGCTTTCTTT.

This clonotype showed up many times. The rearrangement links TRBV15 to TRBJ2-1; 10 bases align to TRBD2. Unmatched junction bases numbered 7, after V lost 0 bases and J lost 8 bases. Looked up from germline, CDR1 is LNHNV and CDR2 is YYDKDF (reference sequence). The CDR3 contains 16 residues. The CDR3, as DNA: TGTGCCACCAGCAGAGAAAAGCGGGGGGGGTTCGATGAGCAGTTCTTC. The encoded protein is CATSREKRGGFDEQFF.

This clonotype has ten or more counts. V is TRBV4-1 and J is TRBJ2-2; 8 bases align to TRBD1. The CDR3 contains 16 residues. The ends lost 1 base at V and 3 bases at J; junction bases unmatched: 4. Germline V lookup: CDR1 MGHRA, CDR2 YSYEKL. As DNA, the CDR3 is TGCGCCAGCAGCCAAGTCGGGACAGGCTACACCGGGGAGCTGTTTTTT. Amino acids: CASSQVGTGYTGELFF.

With respect to this clonotype: One end of the junction varies from germline; a read error may be responsible. The rearrangement links TRBV12-3 or TRBV12-4 to TRBJ2-1; 11 nucleotides align to TRBD2. The CDR3 is 19 residues long. The CDR3 reads CASCLWSWTSGPGYNEQFF. The CDR3, as DNA: TGTGCCAGCTGTTTATGGTCGTGGACTAGCGGGCCAGGCTACAATGAGCAGTTCTTC.

Only a few counts were recorded for this clonotype. The CDR3 loop is CASSASSTGAGTQYF. CDR3 coding DNA: TGTGCCAGCAGTGCCTCTTCAACAGGAGCTGGGACCCAGTACTTC. The chain uses TRBV2 and TRBJ2-5, with D possibly matching TRBD1 (5 bases). V gave up 4 bases and J gave up 7 bases, with 19 bases separating them. The V gene's germline CDR1 is SNHLY and CDR2 FYNNEI. The CDR3 extends over 15 amino acids.

This clonotype has ten or more counts. V usage is TRBV29-1 and J usage is TRBJ2-1; D is uncertain. Germline values: CDR1 SQVTM, CDR2 ANQGSEA. Trimming cost V 2 bases and J 7 bases, with 9 bases left between them. The CDR3 contains 12 residues. CDR3 DNA sequence: TGCAGCGTTGAACGGCGACGGAATGAGCAGTTCTTC. Translated: CSVERRRNEQFF.

This clonotype was seen a few times. The V call is TRBV11-2, the J call TRBJ2-4, with 8 bases that match TRBD1. Germline V CDR1 and CDR2: SGHAT, FQNNGV. CDR3 length: 18 amino acids. V trimming: 0 bases; J trimming: 1 base; junction bases outside the gene matches: 8. DNA of the CDR3: TGTGCCAGCAGCTTAGATTGGGCAGGGGGCGCTGCCAAAAACATTCAGTACTTC. It yields the protein CASSLDWAGGAAKNIQYF.

This clonotype was observed at least ten times. V usage is TRBV6-5 and J usage is TRBJ2-3; 7 positions match TRBD1. Germline-derived CDR1 and CDR2 are MNHEY and SVGAGI. V dropped 6 bases and J dropped 1; count of bases not matched to a gene: 7. The CDR3 runs to 15 residues. CDR3 coding DNA: TGTGCCAGCAGCAGAGGGACAGTCGGCACAGATACGCAGTATTTT. The encoded protein is CASSRGTVGTDTQYF.

This clonotype was counted at least ten times. V gene TRBV27 combines with J gene TRBJ2-1; the match to TRBD2 covers 7 bases. The J segment lost 3 bases and the V segment lost 5 bases, leaving 7 bases of the junction unmatched. Germline CDR1 and CDR2: MNHEY and SMNVEV (reference sequence). CDR3 size: 15 residues. The CDR3 protein is CASSPKTSSYNEQFF. In nucleotides, the CDR3 is TGTGCCAGCAGTCCTAAGACTAGCAGCTACAATGAGCAGTTCTTC.

The genes are TRBV2 and TRBJ2-2, with D hard to call. CDR1 is SNHLY and CDR2 is FYNNEI in the germline V gene. Trimming took 6 bases from V and 4 from J, leaving 12 bases between them. The CDR3 has 14 residues. CDR3 loop: CASSPDTFTGELFF. For the CDR3, the DNA is TGTGCCAGCAGCCCTGACACCTTCACCGGGGAGCTGTTTTTT. The whole variable domain, remainder taken from reference TRBV2 and TRBJ2-2, is EPEVTQTPSHQVTQMGQEVILRCVPISNHLYFYWYRQILGQKVEFLVSFYNNEISEKSEIFDDQFSVERPDGSNFTLKIRSTKLEDSAMYFCASSPDTFTGELFFGEGSRLTVL.

This clonotype was counted ten times or more. The gene calls are TRBV14 and TRBJ2-7, with TRBD1 matching 9 bases. CDR1 and CDR2 (germline): SGHDN, FVKESK. This CDR3 spans 15 amino acids. V dropped 3 bases and J dropped 2; count of bases not matched to a gene: 5. The CDR3 sequence is CASSHATGGPYEQYF. CDR3 DNA: TGTGCCAGCAGCCATGCTACAGGGGGCCCCTACGAGCAGTACTTC.

This rearrangement joins TRBV19 to TRBJ1-1; D is uncertain. This CDR3 region has 14 residues. Per the germline V gene, CDR1 is LNHDA and CDR2 is SQIVND (reference sequence). V dropped 8 bases and J dropped 0 bases, with 13 bases sitting between them. CDR3 protein: CASSPRGLNTEAFF. The CDR3, as DNA: TGTGCCAGTTCCCCCAGAGGTTTGAACACTGAAGCTTTCTTT.

This clonotype was seen ten or more times. The chain combines TRBV20-1 with TRBJ1-3; D ambiguous. Trimming removed 2 bases at V and 4 bases at J, with 3 bases between. The CDR3 length is 11 residues. Germline loops: CDR1 DFQATT, CDR2 SNEGSKA (reference sequence). This CDR3 reads CSARRGNTIYF. The CDR3 nucleotides are TGCAGTGCTAGACGAGGAAACACCATATATTTT.

This clonotype was detected ten times or more. The chain has TRBV5-1 and TRBJ2-7; D possibly corresponds to TRBD1 (5 bases). Germline V gene lookup returns CDR1 SGHRS and CDR2 YFSETQ. The CDR3 has 13 residues. Trimming removed 5 bases from V and 2 bases from J, with 11 bases in between. CDR3 residues: CASSLQGAYEQYF. The CDR3 DNA reads TGCGCCAGCAGTCTTCAGGGTGCCTACGAGCAGTACTTC.

This clonotype was counted ten times or more. The chain carries TRBV12-3 or TRBV12-4 and TRBJ2-7; 9 bases agree with TRBD2. Trimming at V came to 6 bases and at J to 1 base, leaving 4 bases not matched to a gene. The CDR3 runs 14 residues. The CDR3 protein is CASRTTSGSYEQYF. The CDR3 nucleotides read TGTGCCAGCAGGACGACTAGCGGATCCTACGAGCAGTACTTC.

This clonotype was recorded at least ten times. V is TRBV29-1 and J is TRBJ2-5; 11 bases fit TRBD2. The CDR3 extends over 14 amino acids. V gave up 2 bases and J gave up 4 bases; unmatched junction bases: 3. Germline lookup yields CDR1 SQVTM and CDR2 ANQGSEA. CDR3 coding DNA: TGCAGCGTTGAACTAGCGGGAGGTGCAGAGACCCAGTACTTC. This translates into CSVELAGGAETQYF.

The sample holds a few counts of this clonotype. V is TRBV7-8 and J is TRBJ1-5; 7 nucleotides line up with TRBD1. The CDR3 spans 15 residues. Germline assignment: CDR1 SGHVS and CDR2 FQNEAQ. The J segment lost 7 bases and the V segment lost 2 bases, leaving 8 bases of the junction unmatched. CDR3 DNA sequence: TGTGCCAGCAGCTTATCACGACAGGGAGGACAGCCCCAGCATTTT. Its protein is CASSLSRQGGQPQHF.

This clonotype was detected many times. The chain is built from TRBV7-9 and TRBJ2-1; TRBD1 agrees at 7 bases. Germline CDR1 reads SEHNR; CDR2 reads FQNEAQ (reference sequence). The junction had 9 bases not matched to a gene; V was cut back by 4 bases and J by 9 bases. This CDR3 spans 14 amino acids. The CDR3 is CASSYSRTGGEQFF. The CDR3 bases are TGTGCCAGCAGCTATTCCAGGACAGGAGGTGAGCAGTTCTTC.

This clonotype was picked up many times. The chain uses TRBV9 and TRBJ1-1; perhaps TRBD1 as D (5 bases). Trimming cost V 0 bases and J 3 bases, with 9 bases left between them. Germline-derived CDR1 and CDR2 are SGDLS and YYNGEE. This CDR3 region has 14 residues. The CDR3 DNA sequence: TGTGCCAGCAGCGTAGTTCTGGGGGACACTGAAGCTTTCTTT. This translates into CASSVVLGDTEAFF.

This clonotype was counted a few times. The V and J genes are TRBV20-1 and TRBJ1-5; D remains unclear. CDR3 size: 12 residues. Germline V gene data show CDR1 as DFQATT and CDR2 as SNEGSKA (reference sequence). Trimming left V 4 bases short and J 3 bases short, with 7 bases between. The CDR3 DNA reads TGCAGTGCTAAAAGGGCCAATCAGCCCCAGCATTTT. This codes for CSAKRANQPQHF.

This clonotype was seen ten or more times. The V and J genes are TRBV5-1 and TRBJ2-5, with no clear D. CDR3 length: 14 residues. CDR1 SGHRS and CDR2 YFSETQ come from the germline V gene. Trimming took 0 bases from V and 2 from J, leaving 8 bases between them. The CDR3 nucleotides read TGCGCCAGCAGCTTGGCAGGCCAGCAAGAGACCCAGTACTTC. As protein: CASSLAGQQETQYF.

There are a few counts of this clonotype. The rearrangement uses TRBV5-1 and TRBJ1-2, with D hard to call. This CDR3 contains 14 residues. Per the germline V gene, CDR1 is SGHRS and CDR2 is YFSETQ. V was clipped by 1 base and J by 4 bases, with 11 bases between them. The CDR3 DNA follows: TGCGCCAGCAGCTTGAGGGCGGACTCCTATGGCTACACCTTC. Its translation: CASSLRADSYGYTF.

The chain combines TRBV18 with TRBJ2-7; 8 positions match TRBD1. Germline V gene lookup returns CDR1 KGHSH and CDR2 LQKENI. Losses at the gene ends were 6 bases for V and 0 bases for J; bases not matched to a gene: 13. The CDR3 contains 17 residues. The CDR3 nucleotides read TGTGCCAGCTCCGGACCCCTCGGACAGGGCCTCTCCTACGAGCAGTACTTC. It specifies CASSGPLGQGLSYEQYF.